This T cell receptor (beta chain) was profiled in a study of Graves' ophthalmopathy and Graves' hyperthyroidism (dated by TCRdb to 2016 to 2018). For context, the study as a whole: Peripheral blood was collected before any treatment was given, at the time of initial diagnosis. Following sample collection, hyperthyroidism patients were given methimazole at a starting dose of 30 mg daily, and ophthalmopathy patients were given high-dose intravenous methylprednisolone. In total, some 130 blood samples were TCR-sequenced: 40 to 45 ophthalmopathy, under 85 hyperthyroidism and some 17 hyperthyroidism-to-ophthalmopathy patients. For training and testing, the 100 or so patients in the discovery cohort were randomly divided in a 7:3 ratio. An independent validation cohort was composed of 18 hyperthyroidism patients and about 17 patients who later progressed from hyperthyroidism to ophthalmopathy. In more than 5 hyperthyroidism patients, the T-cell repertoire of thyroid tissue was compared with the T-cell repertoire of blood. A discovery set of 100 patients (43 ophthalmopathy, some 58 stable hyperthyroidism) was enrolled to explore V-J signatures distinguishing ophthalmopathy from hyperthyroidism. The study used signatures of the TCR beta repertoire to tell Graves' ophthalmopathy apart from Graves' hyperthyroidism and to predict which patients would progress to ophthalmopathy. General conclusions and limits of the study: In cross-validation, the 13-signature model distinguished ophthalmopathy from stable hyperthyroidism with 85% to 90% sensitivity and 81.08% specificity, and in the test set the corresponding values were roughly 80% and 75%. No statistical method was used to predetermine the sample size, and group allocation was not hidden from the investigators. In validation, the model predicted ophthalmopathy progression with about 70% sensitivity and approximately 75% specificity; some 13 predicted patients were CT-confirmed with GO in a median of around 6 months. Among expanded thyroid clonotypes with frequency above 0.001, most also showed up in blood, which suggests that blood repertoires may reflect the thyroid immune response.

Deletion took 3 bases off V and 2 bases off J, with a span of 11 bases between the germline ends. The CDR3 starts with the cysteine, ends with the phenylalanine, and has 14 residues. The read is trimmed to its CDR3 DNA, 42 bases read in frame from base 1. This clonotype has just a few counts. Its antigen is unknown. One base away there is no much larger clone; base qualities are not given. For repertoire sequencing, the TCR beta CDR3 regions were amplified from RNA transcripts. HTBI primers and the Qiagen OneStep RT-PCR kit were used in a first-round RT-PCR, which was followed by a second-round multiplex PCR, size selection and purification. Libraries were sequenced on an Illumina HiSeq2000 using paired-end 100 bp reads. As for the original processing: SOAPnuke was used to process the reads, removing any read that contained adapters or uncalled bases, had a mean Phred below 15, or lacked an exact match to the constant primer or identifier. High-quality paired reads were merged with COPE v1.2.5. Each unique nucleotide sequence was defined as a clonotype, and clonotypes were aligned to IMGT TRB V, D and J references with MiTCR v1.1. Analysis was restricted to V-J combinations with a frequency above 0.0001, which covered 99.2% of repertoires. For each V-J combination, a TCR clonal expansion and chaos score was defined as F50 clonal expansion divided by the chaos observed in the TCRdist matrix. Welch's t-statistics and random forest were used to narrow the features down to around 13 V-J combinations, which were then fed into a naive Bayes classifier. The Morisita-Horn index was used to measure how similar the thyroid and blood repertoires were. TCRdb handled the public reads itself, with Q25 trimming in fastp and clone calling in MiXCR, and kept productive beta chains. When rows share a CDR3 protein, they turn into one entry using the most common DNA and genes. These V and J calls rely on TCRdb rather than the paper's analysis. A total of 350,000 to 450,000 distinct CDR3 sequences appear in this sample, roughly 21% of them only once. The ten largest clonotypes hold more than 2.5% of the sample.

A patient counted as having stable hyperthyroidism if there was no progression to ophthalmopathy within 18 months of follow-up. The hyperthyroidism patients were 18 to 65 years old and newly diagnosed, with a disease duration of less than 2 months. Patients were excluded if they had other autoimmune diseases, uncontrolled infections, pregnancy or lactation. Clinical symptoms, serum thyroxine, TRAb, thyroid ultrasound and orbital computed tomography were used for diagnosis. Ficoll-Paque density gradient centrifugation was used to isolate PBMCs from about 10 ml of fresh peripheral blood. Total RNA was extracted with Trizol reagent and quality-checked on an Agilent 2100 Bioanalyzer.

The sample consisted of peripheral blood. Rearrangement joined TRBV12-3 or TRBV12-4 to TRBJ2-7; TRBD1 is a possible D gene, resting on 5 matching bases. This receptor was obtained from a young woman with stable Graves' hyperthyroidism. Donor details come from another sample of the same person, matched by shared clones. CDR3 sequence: CASSFGRVTYEQYF. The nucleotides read TGTGCCAGCAGTTTCGGCAGGGTTACCTACGAGCAGTACTTC.